Below, 2 T cell receptor beta chains from the same sample are listed, as sequenced in a study of T cell clusters in autoimmune cytopenias. Multiplex touch-down PCR amplified TRB using TRB-A and TRB-B pools in one tube. TCRdb reprocessed the multiplex PCR reads and keeps a single row for each CDR3 protein, giving no DNA. This sample's clone table lists about 9,500 distinct CDR3 sequences. Roughly 38,000 genome equivalents of blood DNA were amplified for TRB. Sequencing was carried out using peripheral blood. These receptor sequences come from a human donor with an autoimmune cytopenia or autoimmune hepatitis (not recorded which).

Measured by frequency, this clonotype is medium-sized. The CDR3 is CASSSHPRAGSYNSPLHF. This chain uses TRBV6-6 with TRBJ1-6. The CDR3 covers 18 residues. Germline V gene data show CDR1 as MNHNY and CDR2 as SVGAGI (reference sequence).

This chain connects TRBV12-3 or TRBV12-4 to TRBJ1-5. This CDR3 region has 12 residues. This CDR3 reads CASSPSERAQHF.